The entry that follows covers one TCR beta chain sequence. Its cognate antigen has yet to be identified. Base qualities were left out, and no much larger clone turns up one base away. The trial excluded patients who had a history of autoimmune disease or who were on systemic immunosuppression. Peripheral blood for TCR sequencing was drawn from every dose cohort at baseline, at cycle 4 day 1 and at cycle 7 day 1. The samples were taken from a phase I, first-in-human, multicenter, open-label dose-escalation trial of ivuxolimab. Adults with locally advanced or metastatic melanoma, renal cell, hepatocellular, or head and neck squamous cell carcinoma were enrolled in the trial. Before TCR sequencing, CD4+ T cells and CD8+ T cells were sorted from peripheral blood as separate populations. The sample originates from a study of OX40 agonist ivuxolimab in advanced cancers. Notes on the research overall: Ivuxolimab was a fully human IgG2 agonistic monoclonal antibody targeting the costimulatory receptor OX40 (CD134). Intravenous ivuxolimab was administered to patients every 2 weeks at six dose levels: 0.01, 0.1, 0.3, 1.5, 3 and 10 mg/kg. Among the roughly 52 dose-escalation patients, about 20 had hepatocellular carcinoma, approximately 15 melanoma, 9 renal cell carcinoma and 9 head and neck cancer. In the dose-escalation cohort, about four fifths of patients were male, and the mean age was roughly 56 years with a range of about 20 to 79. Prior anti-PD-1, anti-PD-L1 or anti-CTLA-4 therapy was permitted, and checkpoint inhibitors had been received by less than 45% of dose-escalation patients. Partial responses occurred in three dose-escalation patients, of whom one had hepatocellular carcinoma and two had cutaneous melanoma. The purpose of peripheral TCRbeta sequencing was to test whether ivuxolimab changed TCR sequence diversity and led to clonal T-cell expansion. The paper reports the monotherapy dose-escalation portion (N ≈ 50 patients) of the phase I ivuxolimab trial.

Relative to germline, V is missing 1 base and J is missing 3 bases, with 9 bases of the junction outside any gene match. Via the germline V gene, CDR1 is SGDLS and CDR2 YYNGEE. From the cysteine up to the phenylalanine, the CDR3 has a length of 17 residues. Only the CDR3 portion is preserved as DNA: 51 bases, with reading frame beginning at the first base. What the research found in general, with its limitations: In the 0.1-3.0 mg/kg groups, partial responders had among the lowest normalized peripheral clonal expansion, particularly in CD8+ T cells. The antigen specificity of the peripheral T cells that underwent clonal expansion was not determined. Low levels of normalized T-cell clonal expansion were also seen in some patients who did not respond. After ivuxolimab, expanded clones were on average more numerous among CD8+ T cells than among CD4+ T cells. At doses from 0.1 to 3.0 mg/kg, clonal expansion was seen in both CD4+ and CD8+ blood T cells between baseline and week 6.

Genomic DNA was isolated from the sorted cells so that the TCRbeta CDR3 region could be sequenced. The immunoSEQ Assay was used to sequence the TCRbeta CDR3 regions. TCRdb mirrors the immuneACCESS table, restricted to in-frame sequences. Some clones are absent from its copies; in checked studies, under half trace to an unresolved V gene, and the reason for the others is unknown. Counted in this sample were 10,000 or so clones; 65% to 85% of them appeared once. Around 13% of the sample is held by the ten biggest clonotypes. The rearrangement joined TRBV9 to TRBJ2-3; TRBD2 fits 9 bases in the junction. The sample consisted of CD4+ or CD8+ T cells sorted from blood, taken in a trial of the OX40 agonist ivuxolimab. This sequence originates from an adult with an advanced solid tumor such as melanoma, head and neck, liver or kidney cancer. The CDR3 here reads CASSVYSGGLPTDTQYF. The DNA reads as follows: TGTGCCAGCAGCGTATACAGCGGGGGGCTTCCAACAGATACGCAGTATTTT.